These 7 T cell receptor beta chains originate from one sample sequenced in a study of a mutant IDH1 vaccine in newly diagnosed glioma. Method: immunoSEQ multiplex PCR; TCRdb's copy keeps in-frame clones and lacks some. The data contain about 69,000 clones, around nine tenths of them singletons. Antigens of these TCRs are unknown. Time point given: week 35, safety follow-up. What each vaccine dose contained was 300 ug of mutant IDH1 20-mer peptide, accompanied by topical imiquimod. This specimen consisted of PBMCs, obtained from a glioma patient whose treatment included an IDH1 peptide vaccine. These receptors were collected from a man in his thirties or forties with glioma.

The chain is built from TRBV6-5 and TRBJ2-7; D is perhaps TRBD2 (6 bases). The V end lost 6 bases, the J end lost 3 bases, and 15 bases lay between the germline ends. This CDR3 region has 14 residues. The germline V gene encodes CDR1 MNHEY and CDR2 SVGAGI. The CDR3 sequence is CASSRGTNVYEQYF. The CDR3 bases are TGTGCCAGCAGCCGCGGGACGAACGTCTACGAGCAGTACTTC.

The rearrangement uses TRBV6-5 and TRBJ1-6; perhaps TRBD1 as D (5 bases). The ends were cut back, 2 bases at V and 7 bases at J, with 9 bases in the middle. This CDR3 has 14 amino acids. Germline V gene lookup returns CDR1 MNHEY and CDR2 SVGAGI. The CDR3 region has the DNA TGTGCCAGCAGTTACGGGGGGGGGAATTCACCCCTCCACTTT. Translation: CASSYGGGNSPLHF.

The chain recombines TRBV5-6 with TRBJ2-5; D tentatively reads TRBD1 or TRBD2 (5 bases each). Near its end, the DNA agrees better with TRBJ2-7, so the J call may be wrong. CDR3 length: 15 amino acids. The germline V gene encodes CDR1 SGHDT and CDR2 YYEEEE. The CDR3 reads CASSSLGGPSYEQYF. CDR3 DNA sequence: TGTGCCAGCAGTTCTCTTGGGGGACCCTCCTACGAGCAGTACTTC.

As DNA, the CDR3 is TGTGCCTGGAGTTATTCCTACGAGCAGTACTTC. Translating gives CAWSYSYEQYF. This rearrangement joins TRBV30 to TRBJ2-7; D is uncertain. The CDR3 has 11 residues. V dropped 2 bases and J dropped 1 base, with 3 bases sitting between them. Germline-derived CDR1 and CDR2 are GTSNPN and SVGIG (reference sequence). The full variable domain, rest sourced from reference TRBV30 and TRBJ2-7, is SQTIHQWPATLVQPVGSPLSLECTVEGTSNPNLYWYRQAAGRGLQLLFYSVGIGQISSEVPQNLSASRPQDRQFILSSKKLLLSDSGFYLCAWSYSYEQYFGPGTRLTVT.

The V and J genes are TRBV2 and TRBJ1-1; TRBD1 is a possible D gene (5 bases). Trimming stripped 3 bases from V and 4 bases from J, with 12 bases between. The CDR3 extends over 14 amino acids. Germline lookup yields CDR1 SNHLY and CDR2 FYNNEI. DNA for the CDR3: TGTGCCAGCAGTGAGGTTCTCGGGGCCACTGAAGCTTTCTTT. Translating it yields CASSEVLGATEAFF.

The chain couples TRBV6-5 to TRBJ1-4, with D possibly matching TRBD1 (6 bases). Trimming took 6 bases from V and 8 from J, leaving 13 bases between them. CDR1 and CDR2 from the germline V gene are MNHEY and SVGAGI. CDR3 length: 13 residues. CDR3 region: CASRFGQHEKLFF. Written as DNA, the CDR3 is TGTGCCAGCAGATTCGGACAGCACGAAAAACTGTTTTTT.

The rearrangement links TRBV7-2 to TRBJ1-5; D is unresolved. The V and J ends lost 2 bases and 3 bases respectively, with 11 bases between them. The CDR3 extends over 15 amino acids. The germline V gene encodes CDR1 SGHTA and CDR2 FQGNSA. In DNA, the CDR3 is TGTGCCAGCAGCTTATCCGGGCGAGACAATCAGCCCCAGCATTTT. Its translation is CASSLSGRDNQPQHF.